The source of this T cell receptor (beta chain) is a study of beta chain features in type 1 diabetes. Study information: Across all samples, around 98 million sorted cells were examined. Study results and limitations: The naive, central memory and Treg TCRB repertoires showed an apparent similarity that was greater among patients than among healthy donors. Researchers could not determine here whether HLA type influences TCRB rearrangement. At VDJ recombination sites, type 1 diabetes patients had fewer insertions and more deleted nucleotides.

Sequenced material consisted of expressed TCRB transcripts (all of the isolated RNA was reverse transcribed). Profiled with immunoSEQ multiplex PCR; TCRdb holds only in-frame clones, not every one. Of 400,000 to 450,000 clones in the sample, 14% were seen once. CDR3 size: 15 residues. Germline lookup yields CDR1 MNHNS and CDR2 SASEGT. Details on this clone: Antigen unknown. A read error may produce the germline difference seen at one junction end.

V usage is TRBV6-1 and J usage is TRBJ2-3; the match to TRBD1 covers 12 bases. This clonotype was obtained from a man aged 25-45 years in good health. The source material was naive CD4+ T cells from blood. The CDR3 DNA follows: TGTGCCAGTGGAGAGGGACAGGGGGCCACATATACGCAGTATTTT. This encodes CASGEGQGATYTQYF.